Sequencing of this T cell receptor (beta chain) was carried out in a study of shared clonotypes between healthy human individuals. Germline CDR1 and CDR2: LNHDA and SQIVND (reference sequence). Trimming at V came to 7 bases and at J to 6 bases, leaving 12 bases not matched to a gene. This CDR3 comprises 14 residues. Using approximately 200 ng DNA, around 30,000 T cell genomes, the sorted-subset replicate PCRs were run. Measured with immunoSEQ multiplex PCR; TCRdb has only the in-frame clones, and not every one. Counted here are some 2,000,000 clones, about 95% occurring once; the ten biggest clones make up 1.1%. CD45RO-negative CD8 cells positively selected for CCR7 made up the naive population, which excluded terminally differentiated effector memory CD45RA+ cells.

Sequencing input: naive CD8+ T cells sorted from blood. This sequence joins TRBV19 and TRBJ2-7; 7 nucleotides agree with TRBD2. This clonotype was obtained from a man younger than 35 in good health. DNA for the CDR3: TGTGCCAGTAAAAGCGGGGCCGCGTTAGGCGAGCAGTACTTC. Encoded protein: CASKSGAALGEQYF.